This is a list of T cell receptor beta chains from one sample in a study of CD8 T cells in ankylosing spondylitis. TCRdb recomputed calls from the 5' RACE reads with MiXCR, one row per CDR3 protein. The sample includes around 330,000 distinct CDR3 sequences, 11% of them seen just once. Sequences were obtained from blood, either unsorted or a sorted T cell fraction (not recorded which). The receptors derive from a female donor with ankylosing spondylitis or in good health (not recorded which). The CDR3 runs from the conserved cysteine through the conserved F or W. The D gene is left open where the match is weak. The listing skips clone size in some rows; elsewhere it reads once, few, many or a size class.

V gene	clone size	D gene	J gene	CDR3 protein	CDR3 DNA
TRBV2	NA	NA	TRBJ2-1	CASAWALGQFF	TGTGCCAGCGCTTGGGCCTTGGGCCAGTTCTTC
TRBV27	many	NA	TRBJ2-1	CASSPSLSYNEQFF	TGTGCCAGCAGCCCTAGTCTTTCCTACAATGAGCAGTTCTTC
TRBV3-1	NA	NA	TRBJ1-2	CASSQEGMRYTF	TGTGCCAGCAGCCAAGAAGGGATGCGCTACACCTTC
TRBV5-1	NA	TRBD1	TRBJ1-3	CASSLTRAGQSGNTIYF	TGCGCCAGCAGCTTGACGCGTGCGGGACAGTCTGGAAACACCATATATTTT
TRBV7-9	many	NA	TRBJ2-7	CASSLPVGEQYF	TGTGCCAGCAGCCTCCCCGTGGGAGAGCAGTACTTC
TRBV29-1	many	TRBD1	TRBJ2-3	CSVEAGQDTDTQYF	TGCAGCGTTGAGGCGGGACAGGACACAGATACGCAGTATTTT
TRBV12-3/TRBV12-4	once	NA	TRBJ1-4	CASSDTTREKLFF	TGTGCCAGCAGTGATACAACAAGAGAAAAACTGTTTTTT
TRBV12-3/TRBV12-4	many	TRBD2	TRBJ2-1	CASSLRSGGAGEQFF	TGTGCCAGCAGTTTACGCAGCGGGGGGGCCGGTGAGCAGTTCTTC
TRBV9	NA	TRBD1	TRBJ1-3	CASSVDMIGGASGNTIYF	TGTGCCAGCAGCGTAGATATGATAGGGGGCGCCTCTGGAAACACCATATATTTT
TRBV27	many	NA	TRBJ2-2	CASSFLTPRVGTGELFF	TGTGCCAGCAGCTTCCTCACACCCAGGGTTGGTACCGGGGAGCTGTTTTTT
TRBV5-1	NA	NA	TRBJ2-3	CASMLSLSTDTQYF	TGCGCCAGTATGCTTTCATTGAGCACAGATACGCAGTATTTT
TRBV12-3/TRBV12-4	NA	NA	TRBJ2-7	CASMEGASYEQYF	TGTGCCAGCATGGAAGGAGCCTCCTACGAGCAGTACTTC
TRBV20-1	many	NA	TRBJ2-1	CSASTQITRGKQFF	TGCAGTGCTAGCACCCAGATTACTCGGGGAAAGCAGTTCTTC
TRBV7-9	many	NA	TRBJ1-1	CASSTGRDTEAFF	TGTGCCAGCAGCACCGGTAGGGACACTGAAGCTTTCTTT
TRBV30	few	NA	TRBJ2-2	CAGPLGGARTGELFF	TGTGCCGGACCCCTGGGAGGAGCAAGAACCGGGGAGCTGTTTTTT
TRBV3-1	many	TRBD1	TRBJ1-1	CASSQGRGSTEAFF	TGTGCCAGCAGCCAGGGCAGGGGGTCCACTGAAGCTTTCTTT
TRBV3-1	NA	NA	TRBJ2-6	CASSQDVGFTGANVLTF	TGTGCCAGCAGCCAAGATGTGGGGTTTACTGGGGCCAACGTCCTGACTTTC
TRBV20-1	NA	NA	TRBJ1-2	CSQLAPDGYTF	TGCAGCCAACTGGCTCCCGACGGCTACACCTTC
TRBV5-6	NA	TRBD2	TRBJ2-3	CASSLMLAGAGDTQYF	TGTGCCAGCAGCCTAATGCTAGCGGGAGCAGGAGATACGCAGTATTTT
TRBV12-3/TRBV12-4	few	TRBD1	TRBJ1-2	CASTPTGGRGYTF	TGTGCCAGCACTCCAACAGGGGGCCGGGGCTACACCTTC
TRBV7-9	NA	NA	TRBJ2-7	CASGESISGNEQYF	TGTGCCAGCGGGGAGTCGATTAGCGGTAACGAGCAGTACTTC
TRBV20-1	many	NA	TRBJ2-3	CSAREGRTNTQYF	TGCAGTGCTAGAGAAGGCAGGACGAATACGCAGTATTTT
TRBV5-4	few	NA	TRBJ2-5	CASSSRAGVQETQYF	TGTGCCAGCAGCTCCCGGGCCGGGGTTCAAGAGACCCAGTACTTC
TRBV7-9	many	TRBD1	TRBJ2-2	CASSLAGTGSNTGELFF	TGTGCCAGCAGCTTAGCCGGGACAGGGTCGAACACCGGGGAGCTGTTTTTT
TRBV10-3	NA	TRBD1	TRBJ1-5	CAISDREGSPQHF	TGTGCCATCTCGGACAGGGAAGGGTCGCCCCAGCATTTT
TRBV5-1	many	NA	TRBJ2-5	CASSLGPTGRQETQYF	TGCGCCAGCAGCTTGGGCCCTACAGGGCGGCAAGAGACCCAGTACTTC
TRBV5-1	many	NA	TRBJ1-1	CASSLDPGRTEAFF	TGCGCCAGCAGCTTGGATCCGGGTCGTACTGAAGCTTTCTTT
TRBV7-2	many	TRBD2	TRBJ2-7	CASSLTPTSGRSEQYF	TGTGCCAGCAGCTTAACACCGACTAGCGGGAGAAGCGAGCAGTACTTC
TRBV28	NA	NA	TRBJ2-2	CASTPVRDANTGELFF	TGTGCCAGCACCCCCGTCAGGGACGCGAACACCGGGGAGCTGTTTTTT
TRBV11-2	many	NA	TRBJ2-1	CASSLVTLAGRTHNEQFF	TGTGCCAGCAGCTTAGTAACCCTGGCAGGTCGGACCCACAATGAGCAGTTCTTC
TRBV12-3/TRBV12-4	NA	TRBD1	TRBJ2-3	CASSTTGGSDTQYF	TGTGCCAGCAGTACAACAGGGGGCTCAGATACGCAGTATTTT
TRBV21-1	many	NA	TRBJ1-5	CASSKEGRESRDLSNQPQHF	TGTGCCAGCAGCAAAGAAGGGAGAGAATCGAGGGACTTGAGCAATCAGCCCCAGCATTTT
TRBV7-9	many	NA	TRBJ2-3	CASSPLGGATDTQYF	TGTGCCAGCAGCCCCCTCGGCGGAGCAACAGATACGCAGTATTTT
TRBV25-1	many	NA	TRBJ2-3	CASSWGSGTDTQYF	TGTGCCAGCAGTTGGGGTTCGGGCACAGATACGCAGTATTTT
TRBV7-8	NA	NA	TRBJ2-5	CASSLAITAIETQYF	TGTGCCAGCAGCTTAGCGATAACAGCTATTGAGACCCAGTACTTC